These 18 T cell receptor beta chains were sequenced from one sample in a study of molecular identifiers for immune sequencing clone quantification. Via MiXCR, TCRdb re-called the PCR reads, giving one row per CDR3 protein. The data show over 550,000 distinct CDR3 sequences, over 25% seen once. Sequencing used naive CD8+ T cells from blood, with Jurkat cell RNA spiked in. Subset given: FACS-sorted CD8+CD4-CCR7+CD45RA+ naive T cells. Every receptor here comes from a human donor in good health. Some libraries in this study had Jurkat cell RNA spiked in.

The gene calls are TRBV7-9 and TRBJ1-5; 7 nucleotides align to TRBD1. The CDR3 has 15 amino acids. Germline CDR1 SEHNR, CDR2 FQNEAQ (reference sequence). The V gene end was trimmed by 5 bases and the J gene end by 1 base; junction bases not matched to a gene: 5. CDR3: CASSHDRESNQPQHF. In nucleotides, the CDR3 is TGTGCCAGCAGCCATGACAGGGAAAGCAATCAGCCCCAGCATTTT.

This clonotype was detected many times. J is TRBJ2-5 and V is TRBV29-1; no reliable D call. CDR3 size: 14 residues. The V end was cut by 3 bases, the J end by 5 bases, with 16 bases between. Germline V gene lookup returns CDR1 SQVTM and CDR2 ANQGSEA. The CDR3 coding sequence is TGCAGCGTTGATTCGGGTTTTAGTGCGGAGACCCAGTACTTC. Amino acids: CSVDSGFSAETQYF.

The CDR3 spells CASSRGSSNQPQHF. The CDR3 DNA is TGTGCCAGCAGTAGAGGGTCCAGCAATCAGCCCCAGCATTTT. The chain employs TRBV27 and TRBJ1-5; D not certain. The V gene's germline CDR1 is MNHEY and CDR2 SMNVEV (reference sequence). The V end lost 5 bases, the J end lost 1 base, and 9 bases lay between the germline ends. The CDR3 is 14 residues long.

The rearrangement links TRBV4-1 to TRBJ1-1; D remains unclear. Germline-derived CDR1 and CDR2 are MGHRA and YSYEKL. Trimming pared 1 base from V and 3 bases from J, leaving 12 bases between. The CDR3 has 15 residues. The CDR3 here is CASSQVSGRDTEAFF. CDR3 DNA: TGCGCCAGCAGCCAAGTCTCGGGAAGGGACACTGAAGCTTTCTTT.

This clonotype was detected only a few times. The chain employs TRBV18 and TRBJ2-5; 9 bases line up with TRBD2. The CDR3 is made up of 17 amino acids. The J segment lost 4 bases and the V segment lost 2 bases, leaving 11 bases of the junction unmatched. Germline CDR1 and CDR2: KGHSH and LQKENI. CDR3 residues: CASSPAWTSAAAETQYF. The CDR3 DNA follows: TGTGCCAGCTCACCAGCGTGGACTAGCGCCGCTGCAGAGACCCAGTACTTC.

This clonotype has only a few counts. A much larger clonotype is one base distant, so this may be a read error. The chain recombines TRBV5-4 with TRBJ2-5; D is possibly TRBD1 (5 bases). Germline CDR1 reads SGHNT; CDR2 reads YYREEE (reference sequence). Trimming cost V 6 bases and J 4 bases, with 13 bases left between them. The CDR3 has 13 residues. CDR3 in amino acids: CASTPDSRETQYF. The DNA for the CDR3 is TGTGCCAGCACCCCTGACAGTCGAGAGACCCAGTACTTC.

The rearrangement links TRBV2 to TRBJ2-1; D unresolved. CDR1 and CDR2 from the germline V gene are SNHLY and FYNNEI. The CDR3 is 15 residues long. Deletions cut 3 bases from V and 0 bases from J, with 9 bases between. CDR3 region: CASSDVLDSYNEQFF. CDR3 bases: TGTGCCAGCAGTGACGTCCTGGACTCCTACAATGAGCAGTTCTTC.

This clonotype has more than one count but fewer than ten. The chain has TRBV20-1 and TRBJ2-3; D may be TRBD1 or TRBD2 (5 bases each). This CDR3 is built from 17 residues. Germline CDR1 DFQATT, CDR2 SNEGSKA (reference sequence). Between the trimmed V and J ends, which lost 1 base and 0 bases, there was a span of 17 bases. For the CDR3, the DNA is TGCAGTGCTAGAGGTCTCCCAGGGACCCCTAGCACAGATACGCAGTATTTT. Translated: CSARGLPGTPSTDTQYF.

This clonotype has a count of ten or more. This rearrangement joins TRBV4-1 to TRBJ2-1; D possibly corresponds to TRBD2 (5 bases). CDR3 length: 16 amino acids. V was shortened by 1 base and J by 0 bases, with 10 bases between the two germline ends. Germline V CDR1 and CDR2: MGHRA, YSYEKL. CDR3 DNA sequence: TGCGCCAGCAGCCAAGTGCCCGGGGACTCCTACAATGAGCAGTTCTTC. It codes for CASSQVPGDSYNEQFF.

As concerns this clonotype: One end of the junction does not line up with germline, which may come from a read error. The rearrangement links TRBV12-3 or TRBV12-4 to TRBJ1-4, with D unclear. CDR3 length: 11 residues. CDR3 bases: TGTGCCAGCAGTTTAGTTGAATTACTGTTATTT. Protein sequence: CASSLVELLLF.

The genes are TRBV19 and TRBJ1-1; tentatively, D is TRBD1 (5 bases). The germline CDR1 and CDR2 sequences are LNHDA and SQIVND (reference sequence). Trimming shortened V by 2 bases and J by 2 bases, and 18 bases separated the two germline ends. The length of the CDR3 is 17 residues. Written as DNA, the CDR3 is TGTGCCAGTAGTATATCGGCTGCCCGGGGACTCAACACTGAAGCTTTCTTT. It specifies CASSISAARGLNTEAFF.

The gene calls are TRBV19 and TRBJ1-6; D gene uncertain. Between the trimmed V and J ends, which lost 3 bases and 6 bases, there was a span of 12 bases. The CDR3 totals 15 residues. Germline values: CDR1 LNHDA, CDR2 SQIVND (reference sequence). The CDR3 DNA sequence: TGTGCCAGTAGTATCGGCGGCCGCAGTAATTCACCCCTCCACTTT. Translating gives CASSIGGRSNSPLHF.

The V and J genes are TRBV20-1 and TRBJ2-7, with D perhaps TRBD1 (6 bases). Germline CDR1 DFQATT, CDR2 SNEGSKA (reference sequence). V was clipped by 1 base and J by 6 bases, with 16 bases between them. There are 14 residues in the CDR3. The CDR3 coding sequence is TGCAGTGCTAGAGGGACAGATAAGTCTCCCGAGCAGTACTTC. Translating gives CSARGTDKSPEQYF.

This clonotype came up a few times. At one of its ends the junction is not consistent with the germline gene, which may arise from a read error. V and J are TRBV4-1 and TRBJ2-1, with TRBD2 matching over 7 bases. The CDR3 has 13 residues. Germline values: CDR1 MGHRA, CDR2 YSYEKL. The CDR3 is CASSGMTSLEQLF. DNA for the CDR3: TGCGCCAGCAGTGGTATGACTAGCCTTGAGCAGCTCTTC.

This clonotype has at least ten counts. This chain uses TRBV28 with TRBJ2-7, with 9 bases identical to TRBD2. This CDR3 has 13 residues. The trim removed 3 bases at V and 8 bases at J, leaving 5 bases unmatched. The V gene's germline CDR1 is MDHEN and CDR2 SYDVKM. In DNA form, the CDR3 reads TGTGCCAGCAGTTTGTCGACTAGCGGTCAGCAGTACTTC. As protein: CASSLSTSGQQYF.

Regarding this clonotype: One base away lies a much larger clone, so this may be a sequencing read error. This sequence joins TRBV7-2 and TRBJ1-2, with D possibly TRBD1 on 6 matching bases. Germline values: CDR1 SGHTA, CDR2 FQGNSA. The CDR3 sequence is 14 residues long. In DNA, the CDR3 is TGTGCCAACAGCTTAGGGGGACGCAACTATGGCTACACCTTC. Protein sequence: CANSLGGRNYGYTF.

This clonotype appeared many times. The rearrangement uses TRBV7-9 and TRBJ2-5; 8 bases match TRBD2. V lost 7 bases and J lost 2; bases outside the gene matches: 9. The CDR3 spans 15 residues. Germline V gene lookup returns CDR1 SEHNR and CDR2 FQNEAQ (reference sequence). The CDR3 DNA is TGTGCCAGCAACCCCGAGGTAGCGGGGCAAGAGACCCAGTACTTC. Translation gives CASNPEVAGQETQYF. The variable domain in full, completed from reference TRBV7-9 and TRBJ2-5, reads DTGVSQNPRHKITKRGQNVTFRCDPISEHNRLYWYRQTLGQGPEFLTYFQNEAQLEKSRLLSDRFSAERPKGSFSTLEIQRTEQGDSAMYLCASNPEVAGQETQYFGPGTRLLVL.

This clonotype occurred a few times. This chain uses TRBV27 with TRBJ1-5; D is perhaps TRBD1 (5 bases). Germline values: CDR1 MNHEY, CDR2 SMNVEV (reference sequence). This CDR3 contains 16 residues. Trimming removed 1 base from V and 4 bases from J, with 14 bases in between. CDR3 residues: CASSLYGDGLNQPQHF. CDR3 bases: TGTGCCAGCAGTTTATACGGGGACGGATTAAATCAGCCCCAGCATTTT.